Given below is one T cell receptor (beta chain) in context. Antigen specificity is unknown. The CDR3 has 15 amino acids. Trimming at V came to 6 bases and at J to 2 bases, leaving 8 bases not matched to a gene. Germline-derived CDR1 and CDR2 are MDHEN and SYDVKM. The record originates from a study of T cell responses to AZD1222 COVID-19 vaccine. Overall study findings and caveats: Baseline seropositivity occurred in only a handful of AZD1222 recipients. In a largely white British group with more females than males, clonal diversity was possibly underestimated. As reported, nearly half of all spike-specific TCRs target variant regions that are unmutated. Rises in breadth and depth of Spike-specific TCRs came after two AZD1222 doses.

Sequencing was performed with immunoSEQ multiplex PCR; in TCRdb, only in-frame clones are kept and a portion is missing. This sample has some 120,000 clones, with around 85% found just once. Sample: peripheral blood, taken 28 days after the second AZD1222 dose. The TCR was taken from an adult who received the AZD1222 COVID-19 vaccine. The rearrangement joins TRBV28 to TRBJ2-3, with 7 positions matching TRBD1. CDR3 sequence (DNA): TGTGCCAGCAGACCCCGGGACAGATTCACAGATACGCAGTATTTT. Its translation: CASRPRDRFTDTQYF.